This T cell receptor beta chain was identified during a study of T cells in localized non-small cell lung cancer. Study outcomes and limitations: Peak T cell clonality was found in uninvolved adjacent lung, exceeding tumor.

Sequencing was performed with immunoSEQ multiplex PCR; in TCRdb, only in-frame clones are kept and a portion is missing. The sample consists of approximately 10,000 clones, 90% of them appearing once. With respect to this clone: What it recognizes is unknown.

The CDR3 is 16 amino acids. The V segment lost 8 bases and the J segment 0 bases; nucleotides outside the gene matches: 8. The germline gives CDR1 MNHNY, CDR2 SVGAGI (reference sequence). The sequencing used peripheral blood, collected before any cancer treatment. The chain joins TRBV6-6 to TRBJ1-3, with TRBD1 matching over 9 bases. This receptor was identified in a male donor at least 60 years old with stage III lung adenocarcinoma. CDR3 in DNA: TGTGCCAGCGGGGACAGGGAACCTGACTCTGGAAACACCATATATTTT. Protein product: CASGDREPDSGNTIYF.